This TCR beta chain was found in a study of patients and donors after allogeneic stem cell transplantation. With 2 bases clipped from V and 1 base from J, the junction kept 8 bases outside the gene matches. Germline CDR1 reads MDHEN; CDR2 reads SYDVKM. The CDR3 consists of 16 residues. This clonotype was observed a handful of times. TCRdb processed the RT-PCR reads anew with MiXCR; each CDR3 protein has one entry. The data show about a million distinct CDR3 sequences, 18% seen once. The rearrangement links TRBV28 to TRBJ2-7; TRBD2 matches at 7 bases. The sequence came from a human donor who was either an allogeneic HSCT recipient or a stem cell or donor lymphocyte infusion donor (not recorded which). It is not recorded whose cells these are; they may come from a transplant donor. The material sequenced was blood, either unsorted or a sorted T cell fraction (not recorded which). The CDR3 sequence is CASSLTLAVNSYEQYF. CDR3 DNA: TGTGCCAGCAGTTTAACCCTAGCGGTTAATTCCTACGAGCAGTACTTC. The whole variable domain, filled in from reference TRBV28 and TRBJ2-7, reads DVKVTQSSRYLVKRTGEKVFLECVQDMDHENMFWYRQDPGLGLRLIYFSYDVKMKEKGDIPEGYSVSREKKERFSLILESASTNQTSMYLCASSLTLAVNSYEQYFGPGTRLTVT.